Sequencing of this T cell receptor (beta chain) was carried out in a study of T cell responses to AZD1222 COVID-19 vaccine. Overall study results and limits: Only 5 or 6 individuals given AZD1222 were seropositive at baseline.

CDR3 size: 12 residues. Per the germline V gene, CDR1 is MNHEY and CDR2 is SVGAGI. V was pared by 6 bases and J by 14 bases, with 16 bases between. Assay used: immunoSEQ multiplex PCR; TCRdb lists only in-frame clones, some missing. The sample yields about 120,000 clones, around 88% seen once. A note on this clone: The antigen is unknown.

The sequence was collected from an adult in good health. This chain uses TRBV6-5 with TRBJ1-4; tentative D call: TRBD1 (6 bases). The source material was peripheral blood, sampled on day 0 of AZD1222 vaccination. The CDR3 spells CASRRLGGWLFF. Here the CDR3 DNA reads TGTGCCAGCAGGCGCCTAGGGGGATGGCTGTTTTTT.